Sequencing of this T cell receptor beta chain was carried out in a study of CD8 T cells in Susac syndrome. CDR3 size: 18 residues. CDR1 and CDR2 from the germline V gene are SNHLY and FYNNEI. TEMRA cells were FACS-enriched, and CD8+ and CD4+ T cells were isolated negatively. An amount of RNA that ranged from roughly 0.5 to 1 ug was reverse transcribed with random hexamers. Multiplex immunoSEQ PCR targeted 54 Vbeta and 13 Jbeta TCR beta segments. Each CDR3 protein gets one entry after TCRdb re-called the immunoSEQ multiplex PCR reads with MiXCR. Here the sample spans over 100,000 distinct CDR3 sequences, around 92% being singletons. Concerning this clonotype: An end of the junction does not agree with germline; a read error may underlie this.

The genes are TRBV2 and TRBJ2-1, with 9 positions matching TRBD1. Sequencing was carried out using CD8+ T cells from PBMCs. This clonotype originated in a human donor in good health. The CDR3 loop is CASSRDRVPASSYNGQFF. DNA of the CDR3: TGTGCCAGCAGTAGGGACAGGGTACCGGCGAGCTCCTACAATGGGCAGTTCTTC. Based on the CDR3 plus reference TRBV2 and TRBJ2-1, the full variable domain is EPEVTQTPSHQVTQMGQEVILRCVPISNHLYFYWYRQILGQKVEFLVSFYNNEISEKSEIFDDQFSVERPDGSNFTLKIRSTKLEDSAMYFCASSRDRVPASSYNGQFFGPGTRLTVL.